In this sample, the clone carrying this T cell receptor beta chain turned up many times. Its antigen is as yet unknown. The term stable hyperthyroidism indicated an absence of ophthalmopathy within 18 months of follow-up. PBMCs stemmed from under 11 ml of fresh peripheral blood. This specimen comes from a study of Graves' ophthalmopathy and Graves' hyperthyroidism. Study findings and constraints: Prediction of ophthalmopathy progression reached approximately 64% sensitivity and 72% to 75% specificity. Stable hyperthyroidism and ophthalmopathy were told apart by a 13-signature model, which achieved roughly 89% sensitivity and roughly 80% specificity.

Germline V CDR1 and CDR2: ENHRY, SYGVKD. The CDR3 consists of 15 residues. Unmatched junction bases numbered 8, after V lost 4 bases and J lost 3 bases. Investigators amplified TCR beta CDR3 regions from RNA transcripts. An initial RT-PCR round employing HTBI primers preceded a second-round multiplex PCR. TCRdb reanalysed the multiplex PCR reads using MiXCR and keeps one entry per CDR3 protein. Of some 360,000 distinct CDR3 sequences in the sample, about a sixth were seen once. The rearrangement links TRBV10-3 to TRBJ2-7, with 8 bases aligning to TRBD2. The TCR sequence derives from an adult woman with stable Graves' hyperthyroidism. Sequencing was performed on peripheral blood. Here the CDR3 reads CAISAGGSGSYEQYF. The CDR3, as DNA: TGTGCCATCAGTGCGGGGGGGTCAGGCAGCTACGAGCAGTACTTC.